Here is one T cell receptor beta chain with its context. The target of this receptor is not known. No much larger clone is present one base from it, and per-base qualities are unavailable. The data stem from a study of blood T cell repertoires in COVID-19 (dated by TCRdb to 2018 to 2021). Some background on the complete study: Collaborator samples came from the United States, Italy and Spain and covered acute and convalescent phases of COVID-19. Samples were obtained from the ongoing ImmuneRACE study (first 160 participants) and from about 1,300 subjects provided by 6 global collaborators. Sample metadata almost always included a de-identified subject ID, COVID-19 status, age in years and sex. The material from the prospective study consisted of cDNA or gDNA derived from T cells, B-cell-depleted T cells, or PBMCs. Where available, HLA class I and class II types were taken from metadata supplied by the sample provider and were not determined by assay-based typing. Deeply sampled blood TCRbeta repertoires from subjects exposed to, actively infected with, or recovered from COVID-19 were included in the dataset. The repertoires were released in a freely available public database meant as a resource for research on the immune response to SARS-CoV-2.

The immunoSEQ Assay, a bias-controlled multiplex PCR, was used to amplify TCRbeta CDR3 regions from genomic DNA. The study's processing was this. Nucleated cell counts per sample were estimated from amplification of reference gene primers within the assay. To quantify the absolute abundance of each unique TCRbeta CDR3 rearrangement, sequence reads were collapsed and filtered. Productive Simpson clonality was computed per sample as the square root of Simpson's diversity index over productive rearrangements. The table comes from immuneACCESS by way of TCRdb, which keeps in-frame sequences with V and J called. Part of the clones is missing from these tables; in studies checked, under half for an unresolved V gene and the rest for unknown reasons. The DNA gave D and trimming, while V, J and clone size come from that table. In this sample the table shows around 240,000 clones, approximately 82% of which occur a single time. Together, the top ten hold 1.5% to 2% of the sample.

Points the paper makes about the study in general: How much clinical and demographic metadata was included differed by source and by participant, and the metadata was provided uncurated.

Collaborating institutions collected whole blood in K2EDTA tubes following their own protocols. Collaborator samples were shipped for TCRbeta analysis as frozen whole blood, isolated PBMCs, or DNA extracted from either sample type. V is pared back by 5 bases and J by 1 base, with 9 bases lying between the germline termini. CDR1 and CDR2 are drawn from the germline V gene: SGHDT, YYEEEE. The CDR3 goes from the cysteine to the phenylalanine over 13 residues. This entry keeps only the CDR3 DNA: 39 bases, framed from base 1. The sequence was collected from a woman aged 80 or over with acute or convalescent COVID-19. Material: peripheral blood. The chain joins TRBV5-6 to TRBJ1-1; no D gene is confidently identified. The CDR3 has the sequence CASSRTGNTEAFF. The nucleotide sequence is given as TGTGCCAGCAGTCGTACCGGGAACACTGAAGCTTTCTTT. When the CDR3 is completed using the reference TRBV5-6 and TRBJ1-1 genes on either side, the full variable domain is DAGVTQSPTHLIKTRGQQVTLRCSPKSGHDTVSWYQQALGQGPQFIFQYYEEEERQRGNFPDRFSGHQFPNYSSELNVNALLLGDSALYLCASSRTGNTEAFFGQGTRLTVV.